Listed here is a single TCR beta chain. Antigen unknown. V gave up 6 bases and J gave up 2 bases; unmatched junction bases: 17. This CDR3 is 18 amino acids long. Germline CDR1 MNHEY, CDR2 SVGAGI. The record originates from a study of blood T cells in healthy people across ages. A J-beta primer mix and a sample-barcoded 5' primer were used in a second PCR of roughly 6 to 12 cycles. Unique molecular identifiers of 12 random nucleotides labeled each cDNA. From the 5' RACE reads, TCRdb called clonotypes with MiXCR, one entry per CDR3 protein. The sample has 1.5 million or so distinct CDR3 sequences, around 39% seen once. Whole-study findings and limits: Diversity figures derived from one million T cells were judged to underestimate the true value. TCR beta diversity per million T cells fell roughly linearly with age. Naive T cell percentage by flow cytometry tracked strongly with beta diversity.

This chain connects TRBV6-5 to TRBJ2-3; TRBD2 aligns across 7 bases. The origin of this receptor is a woman aged 18-29 years in good health. The sample comprised blood. The CDR3, as DNA: TGTGCCAGCAGCTACGGCGTGTTGGGGGGAGGGTTCACAGATACGCAGTATTTT. This codes for CASSYGVLGGGFTDTQYF.